The 7 T cell receptor beta chains below come from one sample, sequenced in a study of cytomegalovirus exposure and HLA in healthy donors. Vbeta (60) and Jbeta (13) primers were used in the PCR. Clones were sequenced by immunoSEQ multiplex PCR, and TCRdb holds only the in-frame ones, with some missing. The repertoire holds over 130,000 clones, with around 80% as singletons. The sample was PBMCs. The receptor set was obtained from a man aged 25 to 45 in good health and CMV-seropositive.

The table lists this clone with a count of one. The chain employs TRBV6-1 and TRBJ1-5; D gene uncertain. The germline V gene has CDR1 MNHNS and CDR2 SASEGT. The CDR3 runs 14 residues. Trimming stripped 2 bases from V and 3 bases from J, with 8 bases between. The CDR3 is CASSENSYNQPQHF. Here the CDR3 DNA reads TGTGCCAGCAGTGAAAATTCCTACAATCAGCCCCAGCATTTT.

This rearrangement joins TRBV9 to TRBJ2-2; D is possibly TRBD1 (6 bases). The germline gives CDR1 SGDLS, CDR2 YYNGEE. This CDR3 is 18 amino acids long. V was pared by 3 bases and J by 2 bases, with 20 bases between. CDR3 sequence: CASSAREGQPTNTGELFF. In DNA form, the CDR3 reads TGTGCCAGCAGCGCTAGAGAAGGACAGCCAACTAACACCGGGGAGCTGTTTTTT.

V is TRBV19 and J is TRBJ2-5, with D hard to call. Germline V gives CDR1 LNHDA, CDR2 SQIVND (reference sequence). The CDR3 is 13 amino acids. The germline V and J ends were trimmed by 3 bases and 2 bases, with 7 bases remaining between them. CDR3 DNA sequence: TGTGCCAGTAGTATCCAGAGGCAAGAGACCCAGTACTTC. This encodes CASSIQRQETQYF.

This clone was seen just once. This chain uses TRBV5-1 with TRBJ2-1, with unresolved D. CDR1 and CDR2 (germline): SGHRS, YFSETQ. The V gene lost 4 bases and the J gene lost 6 bases, with 11 bases spanning the gap. This CDR3 is built from 13 residues. CDR3 in DNA: TGCGCCAGCAGCGATCCTAGTTCCAATGAGCAGTTCTTC. Translated: CASSDPSSNEQFF.

The chain has TRBV5-1 and TRBJ2-3; TRBD2 matches at 9 bases. With V trimmed by 0 bases and J by 4 bases, 9 bases remained unmatched. Germline CDR1 and CDR2: SGHRS and YFSETQ. The CDR3 contains 17 residues. CDR3 nucleotides: TGCGCCAGCAGCTTGGGTCTGCGGGGGGGGTCACCAGATACGCAGTATTTT. It encodes CASSLGLRGGSPDTQYF.

This chain connects TRBV28 to TRBJ2-7; weak D call: TRBD2 (5 bases). V lost 7 bases, J lost 0 bases, and 13 bases lay in between. Germline assignment: CDR1 MDHEN and CDR2 SYDVKM. The CDR3 has 14 residues. CDR3 protein: CASNEDSSSYEQYF. CDR3 DNA: TGTGCCAGCAATGAGGACTCAAGCTCCTACGAGCAGTACTTC.

This chain connects TRBV28 to TRBJ2-7; 7 positions match TRBD2. Losses at the gene ends were 2 bases for V and 3 bases for J; bases not matched to a gene: 4. The CDR3 totals 14 residues. The germline gives CDR1 MDHEN, CDR2 SYDVKM. CDR3 protein: CASSLAGEVYEQYF. The CDR3 coding sequence is TGTGCCAGCAGTTTAGCGGGAGAGGTCTACGAGCAGTACTTC.